This T cell receptor (beta chain) was retrieved from a study of blood T cell repertoires in COVID-19. Turning to the study itself: Sources were T cells, B-cell-depleted T cells, or PBMCs; the material itself was cDNA or gDNA.

Measured with immunoSEQ multiplex PCR; TCRdb has only the in-frame clones, and not every one. This table holds 350,000 to 400,000 clones, approximately 88% found once. The CDR3 loop spans 14 amino acids. Deletions cut 0 bases from V and 8 bases from J, with 14 bases between. Germline assignment: CDR1 SGHRS and CDR2 YFSETQ. Sequencing input: peripheral blood. The chain employs TRBV5-1 and TRBJ1-1; D is perhaps TRBD1 (6 bases). The sequence derives from a woman under 40 with COVID-19, enrolled during active disease. The CDR3 nucleotides are TGCGCCAGCAGCTTGGACAGGGCAGATCGCGAAGCTTTCTTT. Protein sequence: CASSLDRADREAFF.